The 13 T cell receptor beta chains below come from one sample, sequenced in a study of cytomegalovirus exposure and HLA in healthy donors. The PCR made use of 60 Vbeta and 13 Jbeta primers. Assay used: immunoSEQ multiplex PCR; TCRdb lists only in-frame clones, some missing. The data contain about 120,000 clones, around 76% of them singletons. The material sequenced was PBMCs. The receptors were sampled from a man aged 45-65 years in good health and CMV-seropositive.

J is TRBJ2-7 and V is TRBV4-1; D is perhaps TRBD2 (6 bases). From germline, CDR1 is MGHRA and CDR2 YSYEKL. The V end lost 4 bases, the J end lost 4 bases, and 20 bases lay between the germline ends. CDR3 length equals 16 residues. The DNA for the CDR3 is TGCGCCAGCAGCCTAAAGATGGGATCCGGAGGGTACGAGCAGTACTTC. The encoded protein is CASSLKMGSGGYEQYF.

This chain links TRBV4-1 with TRBJ1-3; perhaps TRBD1 as D (5 bases). This CDR3 comprises 14 residues. With 8 bases removed from V and 4 bases from J, the gap between germline ends came to 15 bases. Per germline, CDR1 MGHRA and CDR2 YSYEKL. CDR3 sequence reads: CASRQQGIGNTIYF. CDR3 sequence (DNA): TGCGCCAGCCGTCAGCAGGGAATAGGAAACACCATATATTTT.

This sequence joins TRBV11-2 and TRBJ1-5; 9 bases fit TRBD1. This CDR3 has 16 residues. In germline, CDR1 is SGHAT, CDR2 FQNNGV. V dropped 8 bases and J dropped 6; count of bases not matched to a gene: 14. CDR3: CASPPRGDRVCQPQHF. CDR3 nucleotides: TGTGCCAGCCCCCCAAGGGGGGACAGGGTATGTCAGCCCCAGCATTTT.

The chain carries TRBV19 and TRBJ1-2; D is possibly TRBD1 (6 bases). V lost 3 bases, J lost 4 bases, and 9 bases lay in between. CDR3 size: 13 residues. The germline CDR1 and CDR2 sequences are LNHDA and SQIVND (reference sequence). This chain's CDR3 is CASSIKTGYGYTF. CDR3 coding DNA: TGTGCCAGTAGTATTAAGACAGGCTATGGCTACACCTTC.

This clone is a singleton in its sample. V gene TRBV7-9 combines with J gene TRBJ1-1, with 11 bases lining up with TRBD1. CDR1 is SEHNR, CDR2 FQNEAQ, per germline (reference sequence). The trim removed 4 bases at V and 4 bases at J, leaving 2 bases unmatched. This CDR3 contains 14 residues. The CDR3 reads CASSWTGGGTEAFF. The CDR3 bases are TGTGCCAGCAGCTGGACAGGGGGCGGCACTGAAGCTTTCTTT.

The V gene is TRBV6-6, the J gene TRBJ1-2; 8 nucleotides match TRBD1. Unmatched junction bases numbered 9, after V lost 8 bases and J lost 4 bases. Germline V gene data show CDR1 as MNHNY and CDR2 as SVGAGI (reference sequence). The CDR3 contains 14 residues. Here the CDR3 reads CASGQGAGGYGYTF. CDR3 bases: TGTGCCAGCGGACAGGGCGCCGGAGGCTATGGCTACACCTTC.

V gene TRBV19 combines with J gene TRBJ1-2, with TRBD1 as a possible D gene (6 bases). Trimming removed 3 bases at V and 2 bases at J, with 13 bases between. The CDR3 has 15 residues. Germline V gene lookup returns CDR1 LNHDA and CDR2 SQIVND (reference sequence). The chain's CDR3 is CASSISTGWNYGYTF. The CDR3 DNA reads as TGTGCCAGTAGTATTTCTACAGGGTGGAACTATGGCTACACCTTC.

The rearrangement joins TRBV11-2 to TRBJ2-7; possible D gene TRBD2, 5 bases. Trimming cost V 5 bases and J 3 bases, with 14 bases left between them. Germline V lookup: CDR1 SGHAT, CDR2 FQNNGV. The CDR3 has 14 amino acids. CDR3 protein: CASSRFRDDYEQYF. The CDR3 DNA reads as TGTGCCAGCAGCCGCTTCCGGGATGACTACGAGCAGTACTTC.

The chain employs TRBV2 and TRBJ2-1; possibly TRBD2 for D (5 bases). Trimming took off 1 base at V and 10 bases at J, with 8 bases between the two ends. The CDR3 has 12 residues. The germline CDR1 and CDR2 sequences are SNHLY and FYNNEI. The CDR3 reads CASSEGREEQFF. The DNA for the CDR3 is TGTGCCAGCAGTGAAGGTCGGGAAGAGCAGTTCTTC.

The chain carries TRBV21-1 and TRBJ1-5. TRBV21-1 is shown as a pseudogene. The CDR3 covers 16 residues. The CDR3 DNA sequence: TGTGCCAGCAGCCCGCCCGGGGAACGGAGCAATCAGCCCCAGCATTTT. Translated: CASSPPGERSNQPQHF.

The V and J genes are TRBV5-4 and TRBJ1-2; possibly TRBD1 for D (5 bases). The CDR3 is 15 amino acids. In germline, CDR1 is SGHNT, CDR2 YYREEE (reference sequence). The germline V and J ends were trimmed by 6 bases and 6 bases, with 21 bases remaining between them. The CDR3 here is CASNAPGRGLDGYTF. CDR3 coding DNA: TGTGCCAGCAACGCCCCCGGGAGGGGTCTAGATGGCTACACCTTC.

This clone was recorded a few times. The chain is built from TRBV2 and TRBJ1-5; perhaps TRBD1 as D (6 bases). The germline V gene has CDR1 SNHLY and CDR2 FYNNEI. This CDR3 region has 13 residues. Trimming stripped 6 bases from V and 7 bases from J, with 13 bases between. The CDR3 sequence: CASSAGVRQPQHF. CDR3 nucleotide sequence: TGTGCCAGCAGCGCAGGGGTAAGGCAGCCCCAGCATTTT.

This sequence joins TRBV25-1 and TRBJ1-1, with a tentative D call TRBD1 (5 bases). Between the trimmed V and J ends, which lost 0 bases and 3 bases, there was a span of 5 bases. This CDR3 is built from 13 residues. In germline, CDR1 is MGHDK, CDR2 SYGVNS. CDR3 sequence: CASSEYRDTEAFF. The CDR3 DNA follows: TGTGCCAGCAGTGAATACAGGGACACTGAAGCTTTCTTT.